The 14 T cell receptor beta chains below come from one sample, sequenced in a study of technical replicates of blood from a handful of donors. Data came from immunoSEQ multiplex PCR; TCRdb stores just in-frame clones and leaves some out. The sample yields more than 90,000 clones, about 95% seen once. Sequencing was performed on T cells isolated from PBMCs. These receptors were obtained from a human donor in good health.

This chain uses TRBV9 with TRBJ2-7; maybe TRBD2 (8 bases). V was shortened by 3 bases and J by 3 bases, with 13 bases between the two germline ends. Per the germline V gene, CDR1 is SGDLS and CDR2 is YYNGEE. CDR3 length: 14 residues. CDR3: CASSAGGTDYEQYF. CDR3 bases: TGTGCCAGCAGCGCGGGAGGGACAGACTACGAGCAGTACTTC.

This clone appeared a single time. DNA for the CDR3: TGTGCCAGCAGCCGTAGCGGGCCTTCGGGAGCCGGGGAGCTGTTTTTT. Its protein product is CASSRSGPSGAGELFF. The chain carries TRBV11-2 and TRBJ2-2, with 7 bases lining up with TRBD2. After removal of 5 bases from V and 6 bases from J, the junction contained 12 bases not matched to a gene. The germline gives CDR1 SGHAT, CDR2 FQNNGV. The CDR3 has 16 amino acids.

The V and J genes are TRBV4-1 and TRBJ2-1; D is possibly TRBD2 (5 bases). V was trimmed by 4 bases and J by 8 bases, leaving 18 bases between them. Germline assignment: CDR1 MGHRA and CDR2 YSYEKL. The CDR3 has 15 residues. The DNA of the CDR3 is TGCGCCAGCAGCCTAAGGACTCTAGGGTTCGATGAGCAGTTCTTC. This codes for CASSLRTLGFDEQFF.

CDR3 amino acids: CASSEWVSGSTGELFF. The CDR3 DNA reads TGTGCCAGCAGTGAATGGGTTAGCGGGAGCACCGGGGAGCTGTTTTTT. J is TRBJ2-2 and V is TRBV25-1; TRBD2 agrees at 9 bases. The CDR3 extends over 16 amino acids. From germline, CDR1 is MGHDK and CDR2 SYGVNS. V shed 1 base, J shed 4 bases, and the junction held 4 bases outside the gene matches.

The chain combines TRBV29-1 with TRBJ2-3, with 7 bases matching TRBD2. This CDR3 is built from 15 residues. Trimming cost V 6 bases and J 0 bases; bases outside gene matches: 9. CDR1 is SQVTM and CDR2 is ANQGSEA in the germline V gene. The CDR3, as DNA: TGCAGCGTGACGGGTATAGCGGGTAGCACAGATACGCAGTATTTT. It encodes CSVTGIAGSTDTQYF.

The chain uses TRBV28 and TRBJ1-2; D call uncertain. Trimming left V 6 bases short and J 6 bases short, with 11 bases between. Germline values: CDR1 MDHEN, CDR2 SYDVKM. The CDR3 covers 12 residues. CDR3 region: CASSSGVNGYTF. The CDR3, as DNA: TGTGCCAGCAGCTCCGGAGTAAATGGCTACACCTTC.

This CDR3 is CASRLAEYNEQFF. The CDR3 bases are TGCGCCAGCAGACTAGCGGAGTACAATGAGCAGTTCTTC. The chain recombines TRBV5-1 with TRBJ2-1; 8 positions agree with TRBD2. The CDR3 is 13 amino acids. Germline loops: CDR1 SGHRS, CDR2 YFSETQ. After removal of 5 bases from V and 4 bases from J, the junction contained 2 bases not matched to a gene.

The gene calls are TRBV28 and TRBJ1-4; 9 nucleotides align to TRBD1. The V gene's germline CDR1 is MDHEN and CDR2 SYDVKM. This CDR3 region has 16 residues. V dropped 5 bases and J dropped 5; count of bases not matched to a gene: 9. The CDR3 DNA reads TGTGCCAGCAGTGCCCTGACAGGGGGTACGAATGAAAAACTGTTTTTT. It encodes CASSALTGGTNEKLFF.

The chain combines TRBV7-9 with TRBJ2-7, with 7 bases lining up with TRBD1. CDR1 is SEHNR and CDR2 is FQNEAQ in the germline V gene (reference sequence). The CDR3 runs to 15 residues. V was pared by 5 bases and J by 1 base, with 8 bases of the junction left unmatched. The CDR3 loop reads CASSHTGTASYEQYF. CDR3 DNA: TGTGCCAGCAGCCACACCGGGACAGCTTCCTACGAGCAGTACTTC.

This chain links TRBV25-1 with TRBJ1-2; D perhaps matches TRBD1 (6 bases). V lost 5 bases and J lost 3, with 22 bases in between. Per the germline V gene, CDR1 is MGHDK and CDR2 is SYGVNS. This CDR3 has 17 residues. As DNA, the CDR3 is TGTGCCAGCAGTAGGTTCCCCCGGGACACGACTCACTATGGCTACACCTTC. This sequence encodes CASSRFPRDTTHYGYTF.

The chain carries TRBV30 and TRBJ2-5; possibly TRBD1 for D (5 bases). Germline values: CDR1 GTSNPN, CDR2 SVGIG (reference sequence). CDR3 length: 13 amino acids. The germline V and J ends were trimmed by 2 bases and 5 bases, with 12 bases remaining between them. CDR3 amino acids: CAWSRVPGETQYF. CDR3 DNA: TGTGCCTGGAGTAGGGTCCCAGGGGAGACCCAGTACTTC.

The table lists this clone with a count of one. V and J are TRBV6-5 and TRBJ1-1, with D uncertain. This CDR3 contains 13 residues. V lost 6 bases to trimming and J lost 1 base, with 9 bases between them. CDR1 is MNHEY and CDR2 is SVGAGI in the germline V gene. In DNA, the CDR3 is TGTGCCAGCAGAGTAACAGCGAACACTGAAGCTTTCTTT. It encodes CASRVTANTEAFF.

The CDR3 here is CASSQEPGLRSSYEQYF. The CDR3 DNA sequence: TGTGCCAGCAGCCAAGAACCAGGGCTCCGTAGCTCCTACGAGCAGTACTTC. The genes are TRBV14 and TRBJ2-7; D may be TRBD1 (5 bases). This CDR3 is 17 amino acids long. V was shortened by 0 bases and J by 0 bases, with 15 bases between the two germline ends. CDR1 is SGHDN, CDR2 FVKESK, per germline.

The chain carries TRBV27 and TRBJ1-2; the D gene is possibly TRBD1 (5 bases). The germline V and J ends were trimmed by 3 bases and 6 bases, with 11 bases remaining between them. This CDR3 has 13 amino acids. Germline V CDR1 and CDR2: MNHEY, SMNVEV (reference sequence). The CDR3 nucleotides are TGTGCCAGCAGTTTCAGGGCAGGGAATGGCTACACCTTC. Translating gives CASSFRAGNGYTF.